These 14 T cell receptor beta chains were sequenced from one sample in a study of blood T cell repertoires in COVID-19. This table comes from immunoSEQ multiplex PCR, and its TCRdb copy is limited to in-frame clones, with some not included. The sample records under 200,000 clones, around 89% being singletons. The sequenced material came from peripheral blood. All receptors derive from a man between 40 and 49 years old with active or convalescent COVID-19.

This clone was recorded a few times. The V gene is TRBV11-2, the J gene TRBJ2-7; TRBD2 matches 8 bases. The germline V gene has CDR1 SGHAT and CDR2 FQNNGV. This CDR3 is 17 amino acids long. V trimming: 5 bases; J trimming: 2 bases; junction bases outside the gene matches: 14. The CDR3 region is CASSPRQKSGGTYEQYF. CDR3 in DNA: TGTGCCAGCAGCCCACGTCAGAAGAGCGGGGGCACCTACGAGCAGTACTTC.

This clone was recorded once. The chain links TRBV24-1 to TRBJ2-7, with 9 nucleotides matching TRBD1. The CDR3 runs to 15 residues. Looked up from germline, CDR1 is KGHDR and CDR2 is SFDVKD. V shed 2 bases and J 2 bases; nucleotides not matched to a gene: 3. The CDR3 loop is CATSDSRTGAYEQYF. The CDR3 DNA reads as TGTGCCACCAGTGATTCACGGACAGGGGCCTACGAGCAGTACTTC.

The chain has TRBV5-4 and TRBJ1-2; D is unresolved. CDR3 length: 12 residues. In germline, CDR1 is SGHNT, CDR2 YYREEE (reference sequence). Trimming shortened V by 4 bases and J by 7 bases, and 11 bases separated the two germline ends. The CDR3, as DNA: TGTGCCAGCAGCGTTGACTCGTTTGGCTACACCTTC. It codes for CASSVDSFGYTF.

V is TRBV7-9 and J is TRBJ2-3, with 10 bases that match TRBD2. From germline, CDR1 is SEHNR and CDR2 FQNEAQ (reference sequence). The length of the CDR3 is 16 residues. The ends lost 0 bases at V and 6 bases at J; junction bases unmatched: 6. The CDR3 here is CASSLATASGGDTQYF. The CDR3 DNA reads as TGTGCCAGCAGCTTAGCGACGGCTAGCGGGGGTGATACGCAGTATTTT.

This chain uses TRBV7-9 with TRBJ2-3; TRBD2 agrees at 9 bases. Per germline, CDR1 SEHNR and CDR2 FQNEAQ (reference sequence). The CDR3 length is 18 residues. The V segment lost 5 bases and the J segment 5 bases; nucleotides outside the gene matches: 17. CDR3 region: CASSPLAGTSRSVDTQYF. CDR3 DNA sequence: TGTGCCAGCAGCCCCTTGGCCGGGACTAGCAGGAGTGTAGATACGCAGTATTTT.

The J gene is TRBJ2-5, the V gene TRBV18, with TRBD2 matching over 12 bases. There are 14 residues in the CDR3. CDR1 and CDR2 from the germline V gene are KGHSH and LQKENI. After removal of 2 bases from V and 7 bases from J, the junction contained 2 bases not matched to a gene. The DNA of the CDR3 is TGTGCCAGCTCACCAACTAGCGGGAGGTTGACCCAGTACTTC. Its protein is CASSPTSGRLTQYF.

This chain uses TRBV4-3 with TRBJ2-2, with no clear D. The ends were cut back, 0 bases at V and 0 bases at J, with 5 bases in the middle. CDR1 LGHNA and CDR2 YSLEER come from the germline V gene. The CDR3 sequence is 15 residues long. This CDR3 reads CASSQDRANTGELFF. The CDR3, as DNA: TGCGCCAGCAGCCAAGACCGGGCGAACACCGGGGAGCTGTTTTTT.

The table lists this clone with a few counts. The gene calls are TRBV5-6 and TRBJ1-6, with D uncertain. V was cut by 1 base and J by 2 bases, with 16 bases left in between. The CDR3 consists of 18 residues. Germline V gives CDR1 SGHDT, CDR2 YYEEEE. This CDR3 reads CASSLKLGVGPYNSPLHF. The CDR3 DNA reads TGTGCCAGCAGCTTGAAACTCGGGGTTGGTCCCTATAATTCACCCCTCCACTTT.

CDR3 nucleotides: TGCGCCAGTAGGGAGGGAACCAAAAGCACAGATACGCAGTATTTT. Its translation is CASREGTKSTDTQYF. The genes are TRBV5-1 and TRBJ2-3, with 7 positions matching TRBD2. The CDR3 spans 15 residues. The ends lost 8 bases at V and 0 bases at J; junction bases unmatched: 9. Germline V gene lookup returns CDR1 SGHRS and CDR2 YFSETQ.

This rearrangement joins TRBV14 to TRBJ1-1, with no clear D. The ends were cut back, 4 bases at V and 0 bases at J, with 9 bases in the middle. The CDR3 totals 14 residues. CDR1 and CDR2 from the germline V gene are SGHDN and FVKESK. CDR3 loop: CASSRLMVNTEAFF. CDR3 sequence (DNA): TGTGCCAGCAGCCGGCTGATGGTGAACACTGAAGCTTTCTTT.

The genes are TRBV6-5 and TRBJ1-3; D possibly corresponds to TRBD1 (5 bases). The CDR3 covers 13 residues. Germline V gene data show CDR1 as MNHEY and CDR2 as SVGAGI. V dropped 7 bases and J dropped 1 base, with 8 bases sitting between them. The CDR3 bases are TGTGCCAGCACCCGGGGGTCTGGAAACACCATATATTTT. This translates into CASTRGSGNTIYF.

V and J are TRBV28 and TRBJ1-5; D is possibly TRBD1 (6 bases). V was pared by 6 bases and J by 7 bases, with 16 bases between. Germline V gives CDR1 MDHEN, CDR2 SYDVKM. The CDR3 has 14 residues. The CDR3 DNA reads TGTGCCAGCAGCTCCGTAGCTGGGGGCCAGCCCCAGCATTTT. It translates to CASSSVAGGQPQHF.

V usage is TRBV30 and J usage is TRBJ2-2; D is perhaps TRBD1 (6 bases). The CDR3 loop spans 15 amino acids. Between the trimmed V and J ends, which lost 7 bases and 2 bases, there was a span of 17 bases. Germline CDR1 and CDR2: GTSNPN and SVGIG (reference sequence). CDR3 sequence: CASPPDRINTGELFF. The CDR3 coding sequence is TGTGCCTCGCCGCCCGACAGGATAAACACCGGGGAGCTGTTTTTT.

The chain joins TRBV6-5 to TRBJ2-1; 8 bases are a match to TRBD1. V shed 7 bases and J 9 bases; nucleotides not matched to a gene: 14. The CDR3 runs 15 residues. The germline V gene encodes CDR1 MNHEY and CDR2 SVGAGI. This chain's CDR3 is CASKGERTGWFEQFF. The CDR3 DNA sequence: TGTGCCAGCAAAGGCGAAAGGACAGGGTGGTTTGAGCAGTTCTTC.